This T cell receptor beta chain appears in the sequencing data of a study of T-cell reconstitution after alpha-beta-depleted transplantation in children. A note on this clonotype: Its antigen is currently unknown.

Preparation of the TCRbeta library used unique molecular identifiers. TCRdb processed the PCR reads anew with MiXCR; each CDR3 protein has one entry. The table has fewer than 700,000 distinct CDR3 sequences, 10% to 15% seen once. Whole-study results and caveats: Surviving recipient T cells and thymic progenitors underlay high day-60 TCRbeta diversity in some patients. There were reportedly several hundred expanded graft clones from which alpha-beta T cells came about two months after transplant. T-cell counts and diversity were attributed mostly to newly produced T cells one year after transplant.

Germline V gene data show CDR1 as MDHEN and CDR2 as SYDVKM. Trimming took off 5 bases at V and 0 bases at J, with 14 bases between the two ends. The CDR3 contains 15 residues. The gene calls are TRBV28 and TRBJ2-7, with a weak D call TRBD1 (7 bases). The material was PBMCs, mostly from graft donor cells, obtained 360 days after TCRalphabeta/CD19-depleted stem cell transplant. This clonotype originated in a male patient between 5 and 17 years old who had a stem cell transplant for acute myeloid leukemia, so the T cells may come from the graft donor. CDR3 sequence reads: CASSAGGTPSYEQYF. CDR3 DNA: TGTGCCAGCAGTGCAGGGGGGACTCCCTCCTACGAGCAGTACTTC.